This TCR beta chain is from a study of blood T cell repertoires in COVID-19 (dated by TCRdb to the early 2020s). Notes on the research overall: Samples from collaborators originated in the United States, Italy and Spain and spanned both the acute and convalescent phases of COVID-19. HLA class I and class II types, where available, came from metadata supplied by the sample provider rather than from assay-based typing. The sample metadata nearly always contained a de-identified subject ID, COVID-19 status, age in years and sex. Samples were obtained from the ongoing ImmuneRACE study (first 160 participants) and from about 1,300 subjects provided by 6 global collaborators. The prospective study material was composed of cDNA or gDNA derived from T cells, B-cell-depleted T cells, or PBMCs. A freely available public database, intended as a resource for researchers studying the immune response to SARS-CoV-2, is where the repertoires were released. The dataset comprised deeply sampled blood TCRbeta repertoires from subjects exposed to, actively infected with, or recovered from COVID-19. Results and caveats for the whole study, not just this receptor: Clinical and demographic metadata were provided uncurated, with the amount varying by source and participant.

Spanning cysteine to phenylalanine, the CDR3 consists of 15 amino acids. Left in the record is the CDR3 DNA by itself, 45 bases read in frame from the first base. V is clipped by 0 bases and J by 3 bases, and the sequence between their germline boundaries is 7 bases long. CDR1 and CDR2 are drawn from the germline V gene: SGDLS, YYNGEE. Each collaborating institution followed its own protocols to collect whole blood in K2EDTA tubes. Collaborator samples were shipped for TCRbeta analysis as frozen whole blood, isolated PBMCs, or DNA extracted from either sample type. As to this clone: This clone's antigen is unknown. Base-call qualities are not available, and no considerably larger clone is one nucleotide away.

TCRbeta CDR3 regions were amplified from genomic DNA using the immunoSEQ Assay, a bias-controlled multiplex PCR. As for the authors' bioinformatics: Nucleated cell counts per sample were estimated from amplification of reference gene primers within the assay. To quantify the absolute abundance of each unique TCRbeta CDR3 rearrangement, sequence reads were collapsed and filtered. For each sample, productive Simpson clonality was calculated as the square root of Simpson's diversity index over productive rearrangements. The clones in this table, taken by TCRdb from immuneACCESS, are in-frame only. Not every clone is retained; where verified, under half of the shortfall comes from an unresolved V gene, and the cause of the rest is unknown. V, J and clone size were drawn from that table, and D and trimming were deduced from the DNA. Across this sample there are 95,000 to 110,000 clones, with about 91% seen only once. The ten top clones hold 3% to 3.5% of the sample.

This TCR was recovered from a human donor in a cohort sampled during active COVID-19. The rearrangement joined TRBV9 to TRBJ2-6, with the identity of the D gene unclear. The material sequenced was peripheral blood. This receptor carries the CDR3 CASSVGGNGANVLTF. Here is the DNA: TGTGCCAGCAGCGTAGGAGGAAATGGGGCCAACGTCCTGACTTTC.